This section outlines one T cell receptor (beta chain) sequence together with its context. The antigen remains undetermined. Some clones are missing from TCRdb's copy, which holds only in-frame ones; the method was immunoSEQ multiplex PCR. The repertoire consists of 2,500,000 or so clones, with roughly nine tenths occurring once and the leading ten covering roughly 0.13%. This CDR3 is 18 amino acids long. The trim removed 0 bases at V and 5 bases at J, leaving 10 bases unmatched. Germline V lookup: CDR1 GTSNPN, CDR2 SVGIG (reference sequence). The sample originates from a study of shared clonotypes between healthy human individuals. Study-wide points: It was the few donors that limited the genetic and exposure-history diversity represented.

What was sequenced was naive CD4+ T cells sorted from blood. Subset described: CD45RA+ positively selected. The chain recombines TRBV30 with TRBJ2-5; 15 positions agree with TRBD2. This TCR came from a man between 18 and 35 years old in good health. CDR3 loop: CAWSVLRTSGGAWETQYF. CDR3 nucleotide sequence: TGTGCCTGGAGTGTACTCCGGACTAGCGGGGGGGCTTGGGAGACCCAGTACTTC.